These 3 T cell receptor beta chains came from one sample sequenced in a study of T-cell reconstitution after alpha-beta-depleted transplantation in children (dated by TCRdb to the mid-2010s). Library preparation used PCR. The instrument was an Illumina HiSeq 2500. TCR library preparation used molecular barcoding, with unique molecular identifiers applied to normalize quantification of the TCRbeta repertoire. In TCRdb, the public reads were trimmed at Q25 with fastp and aligned with MiXCR, with productive beta chains retained. Rows merge per CDR3 protein into single entries with the most common DNA and genes. For this sample there are 550,000 to 600,000 distinct CDR3 sequences; around 23% appear just once. Approximately 14% of the sample is taken by the ten largest. The label giving this sample's treatment or condition can be read as: allogeneic hematopoietic cell transplantation with graft depleted of TCRalphabeta T cells and CD19 B cells.

The material sequenced was PBMCs, mostly from graft donor cells, taken 360 days after TCRalphabeta/CD19-depleted stem cell transplant. The receptors were gathered from a boy under two years old who had a stem cell transplant for acute myeloid leukemia, so the T cells may come from the graft donor.

This clonotype was found a few times. The gene calls are TRBV6-1 and TRBJ1-2; 9 nucleotides match TRBD1. Trimming took 5 bases from V and 4 from J; bases not matched to a gene: 5. Germline CDR1 and CDR2: MNHNS and SASEGT. CDR3 length: 14 residues. CDR3 nucleotides: TGTGCCAGCAGTCCCCGACAGGGGGGCTATGGCTACACCTTC. Translating it yields CASSPRQGGYGYTF.

J is TRBJ1-2 and V is TRBV27; the match to TRBD1 covers 7 bases. V trimming: 4 bases; J trimming: 5 bases; junction bases outside the gene matches: 19. The CDR3 has 18 residues. Germline V CDR1 and CDR2: MNHEY, SMNVEV (reference sequence). The CDR3: CASSWIGPSRGALYGYTF. CDR3 coding DNA: TGTGCCAGCAGTTGGATCGGCCCGTCCAGGGGGGCACTTTATGGCTACACCTTC.

This chain links TRBV5-5 with TRBJ2-5; 9 bases are a match to TRBD2. Germline values: CDR1 SGHKS, CDR2 YYEKEE (reference sequence). The CDR3 length is 16 residues. Trimming at V came to 4 bases and at J to 0 bases, leaving 7 bases not matched to a gene. CDR3 sequence reads: CASSHLAGAYQETQYF. DNA for the CDR3: TGTGCCAGCAGCCATTTAGCGGGGGCGTACCAAGAGACCCAGTACTTC.